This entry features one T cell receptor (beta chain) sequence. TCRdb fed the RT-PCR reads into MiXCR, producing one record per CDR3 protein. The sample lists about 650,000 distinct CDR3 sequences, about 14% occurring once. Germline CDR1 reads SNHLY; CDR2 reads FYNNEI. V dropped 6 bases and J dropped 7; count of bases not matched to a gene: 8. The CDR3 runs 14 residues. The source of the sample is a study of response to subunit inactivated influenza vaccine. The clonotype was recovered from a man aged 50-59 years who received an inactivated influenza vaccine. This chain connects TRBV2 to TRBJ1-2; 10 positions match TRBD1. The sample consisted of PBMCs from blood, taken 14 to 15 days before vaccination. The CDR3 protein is CASRWDRGVSGYTF. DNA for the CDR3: TGTGCCAGCAGATGGGACAGGGGAGTCTCTGGCTACACCTTC.